These 32 T cell receptor beta chains share one sample of origin, sequenced in a study of beta chain features in type 1 diabetes. Every isolated RNA sample was fully reverse transcribed, so sequencing captured expressed TCRB transcripts. Only in-frame clones appear in the TCRdb table, and some are missing; sequencing was by immunoSEQ multiplex PCR. The data show under 200,000 clones, with 7.5% to 9.5% seen just once and approximately 2.3% held by the top ten. Sequencing used central memory CD4+ T cells from blood. Receptor source: a woman between 18 and 29 years old in good health.

The gene calls are TRBV20-1 and TRBJ2-1; D call uncertain. This CDR3 has 11 amino acids. V was cut by 2 bases and J by 4 bases, with 3 bases left in between. Per germline, CDR1 DFQATT and CDR2 SNEGSKA (reference sequence). The CDR3 nucleotides read TGCAGTGCTAGACCATACAATGAGCAGTTCTTC. Amino acid sequence: CSARPYNEQFF.

This clone was seen a handful of times. V gene TRBV10-3 combines with J gene TRBJ2-7; 9 nucleotides line up with TRBD1. CDR3 length: 17 residues. V lost 6 bases and J lost 3; bases outside the gene matches: 15. Germline CDR1 and CDR2: ENHRY and SYGVKD. The CDR3 sequence is CAISRLLPGQGNYEQYF. CDR3 DNA: TGTGCCATCAGCCGACTCCTTCCGGGACAGGGAAACTACGAGCAGTACTTC.

This clone was detected ten times or more. V usage is TRBV21-1 and J usage is TRBJ2-3; the tabulated D call, TRBD1, remains unverified against the DNA. TRBV21-1 is a listed pseudogene. There are 16 residues in the CDR3. For the CDR3, the DNA is TGTGCCAGCAGCAAAATGACAGGGGGCGCCGCAGATACGCAGTATTTT. Translating it yields CASSKMTGGAADTQYF.

There are a few counts of this clone. The chain recombines TRBV27 with TRBJ2-7, with D perhaps matching TRBD2 (6 bases). The CDR3 contains 13 residues. Germline V CDR1 and CDR2: MNHEY, SMNVEV (reference sequence). The V end was cut by 4 bases, the J end by 6 bases, with 13 bases between. The CDR3 here is CASSYGQAGEQYF. In DNA, the CDR3 is TGTGCCAGCAGTTATGGCCAAGCGGGCGAGCAGTACTTC.

This clone was counted only a few times. J is TRBJ2-3 and V is TRBV19, with 10 nucleotides matching TRBD2. The junction had 9 bases not matched to a gene; V was cut back by 6 bases and J by 0 bases. This CDR3 is built from 17 residues. From germline, CDR1 is LNHDA and CDR2 SQIVND (reference sequence). CDR3 sequence reads: CASRRLAGALSTDTQYF. The CDR3 DNA reads TGTGCCAGTAGGCGGCTAGCGGGAGCCCTAAGCACAGATACGCAGTATTTT.

A few counts support this clone. V usage is TRBV30 and J usage is TRBJ2-3, with TRBD2 matching 10 bases. V shed 1 base, J shed 4 bases, and the junction held 11 bases outside the gene matches. Germline V lookup: CDR1 GTSNPN, CDR2 SVGIG (reference sequence). CDR3 size: 17 residues. The CDR3 nucleotides are TGTGCCTGGAGTGCCGAGTGGGCTAGCGGGAGTTCAGATACGCAGTATTTT. This codes for CAWSAEWASGSSDTQYF.

The rearrangement uses TRBV10-3 and TRBJ2-1; TRBD1 matches 8 bases. The CDR3 sequence is 14 residues long. V shed 6 bases, J shed 4 bases, and the junction held 5 bases outside the gene matches. The V gene's germline CDR1 is ENHRY and CDR2 SYGVKD. The CDR3 is CAIRTGDQYNEQFF. In nucleotides, the CDR3 is TGTGCCATCAGGACAGGGGATCAGTACAATGAGCAGTTCTTC.

This clone was seen a handful of times. The chain combines TRBV29-1 with TRBJ1-3, with 9 bases fitting TRBD1. The CDR3 extends over 13 amino acids. Per the germline V gene, CDR1 is SQVTM and CDR2 is ANQGSEA. With 7 bases clipped from V and 7 bases from J, the junction kept 8 bases outside the gene matches. The CDR3 loop reads CSGRTGAANTIYF. The CDR3 region has the DNA TGCAGCGGGCGGACAGGGGCTGCGAACACCATATATTTT.

CDR3 loop: CASRGGRAFF. DNA of the CDR3: TGTGCCAGCAGAGGAGGGCGAGCTTTCTTT. The rearrangement uses TRBV25-1 and TRBJ1-1; D is unresolved. The CDR3 totals 10 residues. V was clipped by 6 bases and J by 10 bases, with 9 bases between them. Per the germline V gene, CDR1 is MGHDK and CDR2 is SYGVNS.

About this clone: The same CDR3 is also encoded by other DNA sequences in this sample. The J gene is TRBJ2-7, the V gene TRBV4-1, with D perhaps TRBD1 (5 bases). Germline V gene data show CDR1 as MGHRA and CDR2 as YSYEKL. With 1 base removed from V and 3 bases from J, the gap between germline ends came to 7 bases. CDR3 length: 13 residues. The CDR3 DNA reads as TGCGCCAGCAGCCAAGTGCAGGGCTACGAGCAGTACTTC. As protein: CASSQVQGYEQYF.

The V call is TRBV30, the J call TRBJ1-2; tentative D call: TRBD1 (5 bases). The CDR3 has 12 amino acids. The V end was cut by 1 base, the J end by 3 bases, with 6 bases between. Germline assignment: CDR1 GTSNPN and CDR2 SVGIG (reference sequence). In DNA, the CDR3 is TGTGCCTGGAGTGGCAGGGACTATGGCTACACCTTC. This encodes CAWSGRDYGYTF.

The chain links TRBV5-4 to TRBJ2-7; D call uncertain. The CDR3 spans 13 residues. The ends were cut back, 5 bases at V and 1 base at J, with 10 bases in the middle. In germline, CDR1 is SGHNT, CDR2 YYREEE (reference sequence). CDR3 amino acids: CASRVYGSYEQYF. The DNA of the CDR3 is TGTGCCAGCAGGGTCTACGGGTCCTACGAGCAGTACTTC.

This clone came up many times. V is TRBV10-2 and J is TRBJ2-7; the match to TRBD2 covers 8 bases. CDR1 WSHSY and CDR2 SAAADI come from the germline V gene. The V and J ends lost 8 bases and 7 bases, in that order; junction bases with no gene match: 10. The CDR3 is 13 residues long. The CDR3 spells CASGGLESREQYF. CDR3 in DNA: TGCGCCAGCGGGGGACTAGAGTCGCGGGAGCAGTACTTC.

This clone was detected a few times. This chain uses TRBV5-6 with TRBJ1-4, with 9 positions matching TRBD1. Germline V gene sequence: CDR1 SGHDT, CDR2 YYEEEE. After removal of 4 bases from V and 10 bases from J, the junction contained 8 bases not matched to a gene. The CDR3 has 14 amino acids. DNA of the CDR3: TGTGCCAGCAGCCAGGGACAGGGTGTCGGAAAACTGTTTTTT. Its protein product is CASSQGQGVGKLFF.

This clone was seen only a few times. This chain uses TRBV4-2 with TRBJ1-2, with 7 bases lining up with TRBD1. The CDR3 has 15 residues. The germline gives CDR1 LGHNA, CDR2 YNFKEQ. V gave up 0 bases and J gave up 4 bases; unmatched junction bases: 5. In nucleotides, the CDR3 is TGTGCCAGCAGCCAAGATGGGACAGAGTCCTATGGCTACACCTTC. This translates into CASSQDGTESYGYTF.

The table lists this clone with a few counts. This chain joins TRBV6-5 and TRBJ2-1; 9 bases line up with TRBD1. The CDR3 length is 15 residues. Per germline, CDR1 MNHEY and CDR2 SVGAGI. The V segment lost 4 bases and the J segment 6 bases; nucleotides outside the gene matches: 7. The CDR3 sequence is CASSSPDRGGNEQFF. CDR3 coding DNA: TGTGCCAGCAGTTCTCCGGACAGGGGAGGCAATGAGCAGTTCTTC.

This clone was seen a handful of times. This chain uses TRBV10-3 with TRBJ1-1, with D perhaps TRBD1 (5 bases). The CDR3 runs to 13 residues. V lost 0 bases and J lost 11, with 13 bases in between. The germline V gene has CDR1 ENHRY and CDR2 SYGVKD. CDR3 sequence reads: CAISESGRDSAFF. The CDR3 DNA reads TGTGCCATCAGTGAGTCAGGGAGGGACTCGGCTTTCTTT.

With respect to this clone: This specimen includes other DNA sequences encoding the same CDR3. The genes are TRBV2 and TRBJ1-2; 8 nucleotides match TRBD1. Trimming removed 0 bases from V and 3 bases from J; junction bases left unmatched: 3. CDR3 size: 15 residues. From germline, CDR1 is SNHLY and CDR2 FYNNEI. The CDR3 sequence is CASSEADRGDYGYTF. DNA of the CDR3: TGTGCCAGCAGTGAAGCAGACAGGGGAGACTATGGCTACACCTTC. The full variable domain, completed using reference TRBV2 and TRBJ1-2, is EPEVTQTPSHQVTQMGQEVILRCVPISNHLYFYWYRQILGQKVEFLVSFYNNEISEKSEIFDDQFSVERPDGSNFTLKIRSTKLEDSAMYFCASSEADRGDYGYTFGSGTRLTVV.

This clone was counted a few times. One end of the junction is discordant with germline, which a read error may explain. The CDR3 region has the DNA TGCGCCAGCAGCCAAGAGTGGGACAGGGACAATGAGCAGTTCTTC. Translating gives CASSQEWDRDNEQFF. The rearrangement links TRBV7-2 to TRBJ2-1; 9 positions agree with TRBD1. The germline CDR1 and CDR2 sequences are SGHTA and FQGNSA. CDR3 length: 15 residues.

The chain is built from TRBV25-1 and TRBJ2-3, with 7 bases matching TRBD1. The J segment lost 1 base and the V segment lost 4 bases, leaving 8 bases of the junction unmatched. This CDR3 region has 16 residues. CDR1 and CDR2 from the germline V gene are MGHDK and SYGVNS. The CDR3 sequence is CASSGEQGRGTDTQYF. The CDR3 DNA is TGTGCCAGCAGTGGGGAACAGGGGCGGGGCACAGATACGCAGTATTTT.

The chain links TRBV4-1 to TRBJ1-2; 10 nucleotides align to TRBD1. Germline CDR1 is MGHRA and CDR2 is YSYEKL. The CDR3 sequence is 16 residues long. With 1 base clipped from V and 8 bases from J, the junction kept 10 bases outside the gene matches. The CDR3 reads CASSQATSTGGKGYTF. CDR3 nucleotides: TGCGCCAGCAGCCAAGCCACCTCGACAGGGGGCAAGGGCTACACCTTC.

This clone has only a few counts. This CDR3 reads CASSFPLGRGNNEQFF. As DNA, the CDR3 is TGTGCCAGCAGCTTCCCTTTGGGTAGAGGCAACAATGAGCAGTTCTTC. The genes are TRBV13 and TRBJ2-1; D gene ambiguous. Germline V gene lookup returns CDR1 PRHDT and CDR2 FYEKMQ (reference sequence). CDR3 length: 16 residues. Trimming took 3 bases from V and 5 from J, leaving 17 bases between them.

The V and J genes are TRBV4-1 and TRBJ2-5; 12 bases agree with TRBD2. Looked up from germline, CDR1 is MGHRA and CDR2 is YSYEKL. The trim removed 1 base at V and 4 bases at J, leaving 4 bases unmatched. This CDR3 is built from 16 residues. CDR3 protein: CASSQALAGGRETQYF. Here the CDR3 DNA reads TGCGCCAGCAGCCAAGCCCTAGCGGGGGGGCGAGAGACCCAGTACTTC.

This clone has only a few counts. This sequence joins TRBV7-8 and TRBJ2-5; D might be TRBD2 (5 bases). Trimming took 4 bases from V and 4 from J, leaving 13 bases between them. Germline values: CDR1 SGHVS, CDR2 FQNEAQ. This CDR3 region has 14 residues. This chain's CDR3 is CASSSNRGRETQYF. For the CDR3, the DNA is TGTGCCAGCAGCTCGAATCGGGGAAGAGAGACCCAGTACTTC.

Only a few counts were recorded for this clone. The CDR3 DNA sequence: TGTGCCAGTAGCCCGGGAGCGAGAGGGGAGAAGACCCAGTACTTC. Amino acids: CASSPGARGEKTQYF. The chain has TRBV19 and TRBJ2-5; possible D gene TRBD2, 6 bases. Germline V gene sequence: CDR1 LNHDA, CDR2 SQIVND (reference sequence). Trimming removed 6 bases from V and 6 bases from J, with 20 bases in between. The CDR3 spans 15 residues. Full variable domain (rest looked up from reference TRBV19 and TRBJ2-5): DGGITQSPKYLFRKEGQNVTLSCEQNLNHDAMYWYRQDPGQGLRLIYYSQIVNDFQKGDIAEGYSVSREKKESFPLTVTSAQKNPTAFYLCASSPGARGEKTQYFGPGTRLLVL.

This sequence joins TRBV6-1 and TRBJ2-1, with 7 bases matching TRBD1. The CDR3 runs 14 residues. Germline lookup yields CDR1 MNHNS and CDR2 SASEGT. J was trimmed by 10 bases and V by 5 bases; bases with no gene match: 11. CDR3 in DNA: TGTGCCAGCAGTTTGACAGGGATCCAGGGGGAGCAGTTCTTC. It yields the protein CASSLTGIQGEQFF.

V usage is TRBV6-1 and J usage is TRBJ1-1; perhaps TRBD1 as D (5 bases). Germline V gene data show CDR1 as MNHNS and CDR2 as SASEGT. V lost 1 base to trimming and J lost 11 bases, with 17 bases between them. The CDR3 consists of 14 residues. The CDR3 loop is CASSEDRQLTGAFF. The CDR3, as DNA: TGTGCCAGCAGTGAAGACCGACAGCTTACTGGGGCTTTCTTT.

This rearrangement joins TRBV7-3 to TRBJ1-2; maybe TRBD1 (6 bases). Trimming removed 3 bases from V and 2 bases from J, with 7 bases in between. The CDR3 is 13 residues long. Germline values: CDR1 SGHTA, CDR2 FQGTGA. The DNA for the CDR3 is TGTGCCAGCAGCTTTGACAGGAACTATGGCTACACCTTC. It yields the protein CASSFDRNYGYTF.

The sample holds a few counts of this clone. This chain links TRBV2 with TRBJ2-1; 8 bases are shared with TRBD2. Looked up from germline, CDR1 is SNHLY and CDR2 is FYNNEI. V lost 9 bases to trimming and J lost 1 base; unmatched junction nucleotides: 5. The CDR3 has 14 amino acids. CDR3 amino acids: CASTIAGSYNEQFF. CDR3 DNA sequence: TGTGCCAGTACGATAGCGGGGTCCTACAATGAGCAGTTCTTC.

This clone was counted a few times. CDR3 nucleotides: TGTGCCAGTTCCCGGGACAACTACAATGAGCAGTTCTTC. Translated: CASSRDNYNEQFF. The gene calls are TRBV19 and TRBJ2-1; D might be TRBD1 (6 bases). V gave up 8 bases and J gave up 3 bases, with 11 bases separating them. The V gene's germline CDR1 is LNHDA and CDR2 SQIVND (reference sequence). The CDR3 totals 13 residues.

This clone occurred a few times. V and J are TRBV30 and TRBJ2-7, with 7 bases matching TRBD2. This CDR3 region has 14 residues. V was clipped by 1 base and J by 4 bases; unmatched bases: 7. Germline assignment: CDR1 GTSNPN and CDR2 SVGIG (reference sequence). The CDR3 DNA is TGTGCCTGGAGTGAGGGTGCGGGAGTTTACGAGCAGTACTTC. This sequence encodes CAWSEGAGVYEQYF.

This clone was detected a few times. This sequence joins TRBV9 and TRBJ1-5; TRBD1 is a possible D gene (6 bases). Per germline, CDR1 SGDLS and CDR2 YYNGEE. Between the trimmed V and J ends, which lost 3 bases and 0 bases, there was a span of 22 bases. The CDR3 extends over 19 amino acids. CDR3 residues: CASSGTDIYRAYSNQPQHF. In nucleotides, the CDR3 is TGTGCCAGCAGCGGAACAGATATTTACAGGGCCTATAGCAATCAGCCCCAGCATTTT.